These 8 T cell receptor beta chains originate from one sample sequenced in a study of blood T cell repertoires in COVID-19. This table comes from immunoSEQ multiplex PCR, and its TCRdb copy is limited to in-frame clones, with some not included. This sample carries 90,000 to 150,000 clones, roughly four fifths of them seen once, and the ten largest clones take around 10%. Material for sequencing was peripheral blood. The receptors were gathered from a human donor in a cohort sampled during active COVID-19.

This sequence joins TRBV5-1 and TRBJ2-5, with TRBD1 identical over 7 bases. The CDR3 covers 15 residues. The V gene's germline CDR1 is SGHRS and CDR2 YFSETQ. J gave up 0 bases and V 0 bases, and 2 bases lay outside the gene matches. Here the CDR3 reads CASSLGRGNQETQYF. The CDR3 DNA reads as TGCGCCAGCAGCTTGGGCAGGGGGAACCAAGAGACCCAGTACTTC.

V usage is TRBV19 and J usage is TRBJ2-6; tentative D call: TRBD1 (5 bases). Germline CDR1 and CDR2: LNHDA and SQIVND (reference sequence). The CDR3 spans 14 residues. Trimming took 5 bases from V and 4 from J, leaving 9 bases between them. The CDR3 sequence is CASSGAGGANVLTF. The CDR3 DNA follows: TGTGCCAGTAGTGGGGCTGGAGGGGCCAACGTCCTGACTTTC. Based on the CDR3 plus reference TRBV19 and TRBJ2-6, the full variable domain is DGGITQSPKYLFRKEGQNVTLSCEQNLNHDAMYWYRQDPGQGLRLIYYSQIVNDFQKGDIAEGYSVSREKKESFPLTVTSAQKNPTAFYLCASSGAGGANVLTFGAGSRLTVL.

This rearrangement joins TRBV2 to TRBJ1-1, with a possible D match to TRBD1 (5 bases). V shed 7 bases and J shed 0 bases, with 12 bases lying between them. CDR3 length: 14 amino acids. CDR1 and CDR2 (germline): SNHLY, FYNNEI. The CDR3, as DNA: TGTGCCAGCATGCAGGGACTCATGAACACTGAAGCTTTCTTT. Amino acids: CASMQGLMNTEAFF.

A single count supports this clone. The V and J genes are TRBV6-2 or TRBV6-3 and TRBJ2-5; tentative D call: TRBD2 (6 bases). CDR1 is MNHEY and CDR2 is SVGEGT in the germline V gene. CDR3 size: 16 residues. The V end was cut by 2 bases, the J end by 4 bases, with 17 bases between. The CDR3 nucleotides are TGTGCCAGCAGTTACCCGGTCCGACTAGTTCGAGAGACCCAGTACTTC. It yields the protein CASSYPVRLVRETQYF.

The V and J genes are TRBV10-3 and TRBJ1-6, with 8 bases lining up with TRBD1. The CDR3 has 14 residues. Trimming at V came to 6 bases and at J to 5 bases, leaving 3 bases not matched to a gene. Per germline, CDR1 ENHRY and CDR2 SYGVKD. CDR3 DNA sequence: TGTGCCATCAGGGAGACAGGGGATAATTCACCCCTCCACTTT. Translation: CAIRETGDNSPLHF.

J is TRBJ1-5 and V is TRBV18; TRBD1 is a possible D gene (6 bases). Germline CDR1 and CDR2: KGHSH and LQKENI. V lost 3 bases, J lost 11 bases, and 23 bases lay in between. This CDR3 spans 16 amino acids. This CDR3 reads CASSPGQLRGFASQHF. In nucleotides, the CDR3 is TGTGCCAGCTCACCGGGACAACTCCGCGGGTTTGCCTCCCAGCATTTT.

The chain links TRBV6-5 to TRBJ2-5, with 9 nucleotides matching TRBD2. The ends lost 8 bases at V and 5 bases at J; junction bases unmatched: 12. The CDR3 spans 15 residues. Germline CDR1 reads MNHEY; CDR2 reads SVGAGI. The CDR3 sequence is CASWRAGGGRETQYF. CDR3 DNA sequence: TGTGCCAGCTGGCGAGCGGGGGGCGGGCGGGAGACCCAGTACTTC.

This clone was counted at least ten times. The V gene is TRBV1, the J gene TRBJ2-2; the table's D call, TRBD1, was not checked against the DNA. TRBV1 is a pseudogene. There are 15 residues in the CDR3. The CDR3 loop is CTSSSHTGNTGELFF. The CDR3 coding sequence is TGCACCAGCAGCTCTCATACAGGGAACACCGGGGAGCTGTTTTTT.